These 25 T cell receptor beta chains share one sample of origin, sequenced in a study of T cell responses to AZD1222 COVID-19 vaccine. Assay used: immunoSEQ multiplex PCR; TCRdb lists only in-frame clones, some missing. The data contain nearly 95,000 clones, nearly 90% of them singletons. Sequenced here: peripheral blood, sampled on day 0 of AZD1222 vaccination. The receptors stem from an adult in good health.

The chain couples TRBV14 to TRBJ1-1; 9 bases are a match to TRBD1. Germline V lookup: CDR1 SGHDN, CDR2 FVKESK. This CDR3 is 16 amino acids long. J lost 5 bases, V lost 1 base, and 8 bases had no gene match. The CDR3 protein is CASSQVPGQGGTEAFF. The CDR3 nucleotides read TGTGCCAGCAGCCAAGTACCGGGACAGGGTGGGACTGAAGCTTTCTTT.

The rearrangement links TRBV12-3 or TRBV12-4 to TRBJ2-2, with D maybe TRBD1 (5 bases). This CDR3 is 12 amino acids long. V lost 6 bases, J lost 7 bases, and 9 bases lay in between. CDR3 amino acids: CASSQGVGELFF. The CDR3 DNA is TGTGCCAGCAGCCAAGGGGTCGGGGAGCTGTTTTTT.

About this clone: A read error may account for a junction end that differs from germline. This chain uses TRBV19 with TRBJ2-7; unclear D gene. In germline, CDR1 is LNHDA, CDR2 SQIVND (reference sequence). CDR3 size: 14 residues. CDR3 DNA: TGTGCCAGTAGTTTAGACGGAGACTCCTACGAGCAGTACTTC. As protein: CASSLDGDSYEQYF. The full variable domain, rest sourced from reference TRBV19 and TRBJ2-7, is DGGITQSPKYLFRKEGQNVTLSCEQNLNHDAMYWYRQDPGQGLRLIYYSQIVNDFQKGDIAEGYSVSREKKESFPLTVTSAQKNPTAFYLCASSLDGDSYEQYFGPGTRLTVT.

The genes are TRBV25-1 and TRBJ1-2; D is uncertain. This CDR3 spans 14 amino acids. Looked up from germline, CDR1 is MGHDK and CDR2 is SYGVNS. V was trimmed by 1 base and J by 7 bases, leaving 13 bases between them. The CDR3 protein is CASSEFRGSGGYTF. CDR3 sequence (DNA): TGTGCCAGCAGTGAATTCAGAGGGTCTGGTGGCTACACCTTC.

The chain employs TRBV9 and TRBJ2-5; no firm D call. CDR1 is SGDLS and CDR2 is YYNGEE in the germline V gene. CDR3 length: 12 residues. V was pared by 2 bases and J by 0 bases, with 2 bases between. The CDR3 DNA reads as TGTGCCAGCAGCGTTGACCAAGAGACCCAGTACTTC. Translation gives CASSVDQETQYF.

The chain couples TRBV12-3 or TRBV12-4 to TRBJ2-3; D gene uncertain. This CDR3 has 11 residues. The germline V and J ends were trimmed by 4 bases and 6 bases, with 5 bases remaining between them. CDR3 region: CASSSMDTQYF. CDR3 DNA: TGTGCCAGCAGTTCGATGGATACGCAGTATTTT.

The chain carries TRBV19 and TRBJ2-4, with no clear D. This CDR3 is 19 amino acids long. The V end was cut by 5 bases, the J end by 1 base, with 24 bases between. The germline CDR1 and CDR2 sequences are LNHDA and SQIVND (reference sequence). The DNA for the CDR3 is TGTGCCAGTAGTGACCCCCGGGCTCGACAACGAGTGGCCAAAAACATTCAGTACTTC. Translating it yields CASSDPRARQRVAKNIQYF.

The V gene is TRBV7-3, the J gene TRBJ1-2, with D possibly being TRBD1 (6 bases). The V and J ends lost 5 bases and 4 bases respectively, with 17 bases between them. CDR1 SGHTA and CDR2 FQGTGA come from the germline V gene. This CDR3 has 15 residues. As DNA, the CDR3 is TGTGCCAGCAGCGAACAGGGTTCGGCCCTCTATGGCTACACCTTC. It specifies CASSEQGSALYGYTF.

DNA for the CDR3: TGTGCCAGCAGTTGGGGGGACAGGGGGCCGGCTAATGAAAAACTGTTTTTT. It yields the protein CASSWGDRGPANEKLFF. This chain links TRBV25-1 with TRBJ1-4; TRBD1 matches 12 bases. The CDR3 length is 17 residues. Germline CDR1 reads MGHDK; CDR2 reads SYGVNS. V lost 5 bases, J lost 3 bases, and 7 bases stayed unmatched.

This chain uses TRBV7-9 with TRBJ1-2; TRBD1 matches 8 bases. V trimming: 3 bases; J trimming: 6 bases; junction bases outside the gene matches: 9. CDR3 length equals 15 residues. Germline-derived CDR1 and CDR2 are SEHNR and FQNEAQ (reference sequence). The CDR3, as DNA: TGTGCCAGCAGCTTCCAACAGGGGGTTTCTAATGGCTACACCTTC. It codes for CASSFQQGVSNGYTF.

The chain has TRBV5-1 and TRBJ2-6; tentative D call: TRBD2 (5 bases). The germline V gene encodes CDR1 SGHRS and CDR2 YFSETQ. V was trimmed by 2 bases and J by 0 bases, leaving 6 bases between them. The CDR3 extends over 15 amino acids. The CDR3 DNA reads TGCGCCAGCAGCTTAGAGGGCTCTGGGGCCAACGTCCTGACTTTC. It translates to CASSLEGSGANVLTF.

The rearrangement joins TRBV6-5 to TRBJ2-7; no firm D call. The germline V gene encodes CDR1 MNHEY and CDR2 SVGAGI. V was cut by 0 bases and J by 3 bases, with 9 bases left in between. The CDR3 contains 14 residues. The CDR3 protein is CASSYSYLHYEQYF. The CDR3 DNA is TGTGCCAGCAGTTACTCTTACCTTCACTACGAGCAGTACTTC.

The CDR3 sequence is CAGGQENQPQHF. DNA of the CDR3: TGTGCCGGCGGGCAGGAGAATCAGCCCCAGCATTTT. The J gene is TRBJ1-5, the V gene TRBV6-1, with no clear D. In germline, CDR1 is MNHNS, CDR2 SASEGT. The CDR3 loop spans 12 amino acids. Deletions cut 11 bases from V and 4 bases from J, with 12 bases between.

The sample holds one count of this clone. The rearrangement uses TRBV4-1 and TRBJ2-7, with a possible D match to TRBD2 (5 bases). The CDR3 covers 14 residues. The V gene lost 1 base and the J gene lost 3 bases, with 10 bases spanning the gap. Per the germline V gene, CDR1 is MGHRA and CDR2 is YSYEKL. CDR3 in DNA: TGCGCCAGCAGCCAAGGGCCCCGGGACTACGAGCAGTACTTC. Protein: CASSQGPRDYEQYF.

This chain uses TRBV7-2 with TRBJ2-1; D not resolved. Germline loops: CDR1 SGHTA, CDR2 FQGNSA. The ends were cut back, 4 bases at V and 5 bases at J, with 15 bases in the middle. The CDR3 runs 15 residues. The CDR3 sequence: CASSSPGRRNNEQFF. CDR3 bases: TGTGCCAGCAGCTCTCCTGGACGAAGGAACAATGAGCAGTTCTTC.

This rearrangement joins TRBV19 to TRBJ1-6; maybe TRBD1 (5 bases). The CDR3 has 16 residues. V lost 3 bases and J 6 bases, leaving 15 bases between the germline ends. Germline CDR1 and CDR2: LNHDA and SQIVND (reference sequence). As DNA, the CDR3 is TGTGCCAGTAGTATCGACAGAATGTCGCGTAATTCACCCCTCCACTTT. Translated: CASSIDRMSRNSPLHF.

This sequence joins TRBV7-2 and TRBJ2-5; D not resolved. Germline V gene data show CDR1 as SGHTA and CDR2 as FQGNSA. The CDR3 spans 12 residues. The V end lost 1 base, the J end lost 8 bases, and 8 bases lay between the germline ends. The CDR3 nucleotides read TGTGCCAGCAGCTTAGTGGTTGGAACCCAGTACTTC. Its protein is CASSLVVGTQYF.

The chain couples TRBV7-3 to TRBJ2-1; D remains unclear. The ends were cut back, 6 bases at V and 2 bases at J, with 8 bases in the middle. Per the germline V gene, CDR1 is SGHTA and CDR2 is FQGTGA. CDR3 length: 13 residues. The CDR3: CASSYQPYNEQFF. The CDR3 DNA reads as TGTGCCAGCAGTTATCAGCCCTACAATGAGCAGTTCTTC.

The chain joins TRBV2 to TRBJ1-2, with D maybe TRBD1 (6 bases). Trimming removed 10 bases at V and 2 bases at J, with 14 bases between. CDR1 is SNHLY and CDR2 is FYNNEI in the germline V gene. The CDR3 totals 13 residues. As DNA, the CDR3 is TGTGCCACCACGCTAGACAGGAACTATGGCTACACCTTC. Amino acid sequence: CATTLDRNYGYTF.

The chain is built from TRBV7-3 and TRBJ1-1, with 9 positions matching TRBD1. V lost 5 bases, J lost 1 base, and 5 bases stayed unmatched. The CDR3 has 15 amino acids. The germline V gene has CDR1 SGHTA and CDR2 FQGTGA. The CDR3 region is CASSPGQGRNTEAFF. CDR3 bases: TGTGCCAGCAGCCCAGGACAGGGGCGGAACACTGAAGCTTTCTTT. Together with reference TRBV7-3 and TRBJ1-1, the CDR3 gives the full variable domain: GAGVSQTPSNKVTEKGKYVELRCDPISGHTALYWYRQSLGQGPEFLIYFQGTGAADDSGLPNDRFFAVRPEGSVSTLKIQRTERGDSAVYLCASSPGQGRNTEAFFGQGTRLTVV.

This chain links TRBV6-5 with TRBJ2-1; a weak D match, TRBD2 (6 bases). Germline loops: CDR1 MNHEY, CDR2 SVGAGI. This CDR3 contains 15 residues. V lost 2 bases, J lost 9 bases, and 17 bases lay in between. CDR3 sequence reads: CASSYPGLGVSEQFF. The CDR3 DNA reads TGTGCCAGCAGTTACCCGGGACTGGGGGTGAGTGAGCAGTTCTTC.

This chain joins TRBV27 and TRBJ2-1; D may be TRBD2 (5 bases). Germline lookup yields CDR1 MNHEY and CDR2 SMNVEV (reference sequence). With 5 bases removed from V and 9 bases from J, the gap between germline ends came to 11 bases. The CDR3 consists of 12 residues. CDR3 coding DNA: TGTGCCAGCAGTCCTAGCATGGCTGAGCAGTTCTTC. This translates into CASSPSMAEQFF.

The chain joins TRBV19 to TRBJ1-3, with 8 bases matching TRBD1. Per germline, CDR1 LNHDA and CDR2 SQIVND (reference sequence). The length of the CDR3 is 15 residues. The trim removed 7 bases at V and 4 bases at J, leaving 9 bases unmatched. The CDR3, as DNA: TGTGCCAGTAACCCGGACAGGGTAGGAGGAAACACCATATATTTT. This codes for CASNPDRVGGNTIYF.

This rearrangement joins TRBV6-5 to TRBJ2-3; 10 bases agree with TRBD2. In germline, CDR1 is MNHEY, CDR2 SVGAGI. CDR3 length: 15 amino acids. The V gene end was trimmed by 5 bases and the J gene end by 3 bases; junction bases not matched to a gene: 5. The CDR3 region has the DNA TGTGCCAGCAGTAATCCGGGACTAGCGACAGATACGCAGTATTTT. It is translated as CASSNPGLATDTQYF.

This clone has only a few counts. The chain links TRBV14 to TRBJ1-6; no definite D call. The CDR3 spans 14 residues. Germline values: CDR1 SGHDN, CDR2 FVKESK. The V end was cut by 2 bases, the J end by 13 bases, with 15 bases between. Here the CDR3 reads CASSQKMLGSPLHF. CDR3 DNA sequence: TGTGCCAGCAGCCAAAAAATGCTCGGCAGCCCCCTCCACTTT.